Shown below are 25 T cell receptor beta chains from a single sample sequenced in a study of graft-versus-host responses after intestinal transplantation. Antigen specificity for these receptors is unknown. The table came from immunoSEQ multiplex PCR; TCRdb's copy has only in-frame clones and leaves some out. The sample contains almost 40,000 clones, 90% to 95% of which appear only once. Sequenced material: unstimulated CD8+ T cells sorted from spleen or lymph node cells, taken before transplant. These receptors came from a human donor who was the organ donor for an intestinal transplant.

The CDR3, as DNA: TGTGCCAGCAGTTCCTCCTCCATCGGAGAGCAGTTCTTC. Encoded protein: CASSSSSIGEQFF. The J gene is TRBJ2-1, the V gene TRBV27; D remains unclear. Germline values: CDR1 MNHEY, CDR2 SMNVEV (reference sequence). Trimming removed 4 bases from V and 10 bases from J, with 14 bases in between. The CDR3 is made up of 13 amino acids.

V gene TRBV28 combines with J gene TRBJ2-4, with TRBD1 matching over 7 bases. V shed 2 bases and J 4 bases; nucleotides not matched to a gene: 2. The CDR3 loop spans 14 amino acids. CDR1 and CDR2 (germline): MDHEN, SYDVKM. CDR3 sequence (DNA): TGTGCCAGCAGTTTAGACAGGGCAAAAAACATTCAGTACTTC. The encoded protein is CASSLDRAKNIQYF.

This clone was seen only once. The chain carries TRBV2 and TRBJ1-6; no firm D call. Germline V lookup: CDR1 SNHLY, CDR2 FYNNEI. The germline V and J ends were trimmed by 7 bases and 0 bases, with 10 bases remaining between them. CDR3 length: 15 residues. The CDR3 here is CASTKHSSYNSPLHF. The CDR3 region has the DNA TGTGCCAGCACCAAACATAGCTCCTATAATTCACCCCTCCACTTT.

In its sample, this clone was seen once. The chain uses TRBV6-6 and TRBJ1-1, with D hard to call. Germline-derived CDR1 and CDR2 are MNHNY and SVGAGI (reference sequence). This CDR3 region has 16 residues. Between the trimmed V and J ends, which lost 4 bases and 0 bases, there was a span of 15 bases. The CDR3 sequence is CASSFRVDPLNTEAFF. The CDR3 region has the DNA TGTGCCAGCAGTTTCCGGGTCGATCCTTTGAACACTGAAGCTTTCTTT.

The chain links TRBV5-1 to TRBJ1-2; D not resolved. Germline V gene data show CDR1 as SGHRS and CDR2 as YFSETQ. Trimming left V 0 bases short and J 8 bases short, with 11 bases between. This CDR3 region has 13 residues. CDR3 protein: CASSLVGTVGYTF. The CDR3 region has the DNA TGCGCCAGCAGCTTGGTGGGTACGGTGGGCTACACCTTC.

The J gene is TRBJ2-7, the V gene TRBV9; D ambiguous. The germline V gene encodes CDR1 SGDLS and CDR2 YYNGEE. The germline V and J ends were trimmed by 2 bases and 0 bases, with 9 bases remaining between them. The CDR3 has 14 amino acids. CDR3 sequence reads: CASSVAENSYEQYF. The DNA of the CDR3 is TGTGCCAGCAGCGTGGCAGAGAACTCCTACGAGCAGTACTTC.

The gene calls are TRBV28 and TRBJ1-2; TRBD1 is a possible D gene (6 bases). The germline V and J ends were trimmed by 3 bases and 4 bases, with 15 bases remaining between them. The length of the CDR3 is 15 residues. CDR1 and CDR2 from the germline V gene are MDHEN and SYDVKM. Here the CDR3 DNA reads TGTGCCAGCAGTTTCCGGGGGGCAAGGGGCTATGGCTACACCTTC. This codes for CASSFRGARGYGYTF.

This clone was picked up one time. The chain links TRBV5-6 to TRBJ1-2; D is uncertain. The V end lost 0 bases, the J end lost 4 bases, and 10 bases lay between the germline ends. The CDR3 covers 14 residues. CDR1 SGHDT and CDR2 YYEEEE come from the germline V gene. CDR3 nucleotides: TGTGCCAGCAGCTTGGCCTCCCTAATCTATGGCTACACCTTC. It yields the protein CASSLASLIYGYTF.

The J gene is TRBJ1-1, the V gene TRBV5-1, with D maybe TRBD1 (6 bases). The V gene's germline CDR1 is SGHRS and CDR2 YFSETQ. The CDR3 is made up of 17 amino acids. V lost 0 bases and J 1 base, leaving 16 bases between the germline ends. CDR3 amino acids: CASSLAGAGRGNTEAFF. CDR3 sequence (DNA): TGCGCCAGCAGCTTGGCAGGGGCAGGGCGTGGGAACACTGAAGCTTTCTTT.

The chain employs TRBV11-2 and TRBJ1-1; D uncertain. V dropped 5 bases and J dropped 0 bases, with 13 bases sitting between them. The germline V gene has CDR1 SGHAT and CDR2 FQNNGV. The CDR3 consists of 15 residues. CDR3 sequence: CASSPLADLNTEAFF. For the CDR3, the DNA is TGTGCCAGCAGCCCCTTGGCGGATTTGAACACTGAAGCTTTCTTT.

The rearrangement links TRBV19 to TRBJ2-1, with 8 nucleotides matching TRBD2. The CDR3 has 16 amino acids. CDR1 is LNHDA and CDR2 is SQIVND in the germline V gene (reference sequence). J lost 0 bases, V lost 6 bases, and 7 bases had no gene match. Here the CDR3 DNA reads TGTGCCAGTAGCGGGGGGGGTAAAGCCTCCTACAATGAGCAGTTCTTC. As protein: CASSGGGKASYNEQFF. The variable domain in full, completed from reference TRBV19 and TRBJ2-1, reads DGGITQSPKYLFRKEGQNVTLSCEQNLNHDAMYWYRQDPGQGLRLIYYSQIVNDFQKGDIAEGYSVSREKKESFPLTVTSAQKNPTAFYLCASSGGGKASYNEQFFGPGTRLTVL.

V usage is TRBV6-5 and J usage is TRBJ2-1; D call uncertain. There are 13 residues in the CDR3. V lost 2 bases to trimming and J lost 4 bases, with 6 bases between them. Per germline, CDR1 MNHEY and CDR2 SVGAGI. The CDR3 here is CASSYGVYNEQFF. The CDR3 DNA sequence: TGTGCCAGCAGTTACGGCGTGTACAATGAGCAGTTCTTC.

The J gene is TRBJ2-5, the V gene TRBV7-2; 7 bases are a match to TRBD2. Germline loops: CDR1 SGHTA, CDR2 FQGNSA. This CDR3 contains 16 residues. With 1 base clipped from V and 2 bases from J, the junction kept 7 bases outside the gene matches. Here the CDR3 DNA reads TGTGCCAGCAGCTTAGTAGGTCTAGCGGTTCAAGAGACCCAGTACTTC. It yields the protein CASSLVGLAVQETQYF.

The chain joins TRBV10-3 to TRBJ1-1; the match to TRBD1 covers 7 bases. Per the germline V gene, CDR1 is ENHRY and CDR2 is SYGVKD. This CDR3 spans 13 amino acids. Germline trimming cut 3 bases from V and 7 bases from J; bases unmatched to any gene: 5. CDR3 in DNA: TGTGCCATCAGTGATATTGGGGACAGTGAAGCTTTCTTT. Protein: CAISDIGDSEAFF.

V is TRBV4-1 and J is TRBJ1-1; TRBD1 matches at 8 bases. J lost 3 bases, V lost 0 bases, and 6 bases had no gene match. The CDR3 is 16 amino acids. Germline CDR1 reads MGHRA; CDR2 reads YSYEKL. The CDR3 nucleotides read TGCGCCAGCAGCCAAGACCAAGGACAGGGCCACACTGAAGCTTTCTTT. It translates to CASSQDQGQGHTEAFF.

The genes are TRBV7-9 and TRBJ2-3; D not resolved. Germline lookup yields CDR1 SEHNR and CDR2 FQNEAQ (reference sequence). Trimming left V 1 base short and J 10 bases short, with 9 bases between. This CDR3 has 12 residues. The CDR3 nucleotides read TGTGCCAGCAGCTTAGGACGGTACGCGCAGTATTTT. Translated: CASSLGRYAQYF.

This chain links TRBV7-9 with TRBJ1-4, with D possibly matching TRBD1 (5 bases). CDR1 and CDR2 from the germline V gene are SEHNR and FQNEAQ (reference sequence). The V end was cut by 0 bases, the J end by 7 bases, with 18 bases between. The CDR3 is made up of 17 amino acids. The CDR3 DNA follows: TGTGCCAGCAGCTTAGCGGCCTGGGGGACCGGCCGTGAAAAACTGTTTTTT. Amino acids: CASSLAAWGTGREKLFF.

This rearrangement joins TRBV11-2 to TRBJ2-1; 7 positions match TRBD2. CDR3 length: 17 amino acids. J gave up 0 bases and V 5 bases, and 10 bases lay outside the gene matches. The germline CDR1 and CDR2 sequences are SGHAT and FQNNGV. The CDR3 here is CASSPWEGSSSYNEQFF. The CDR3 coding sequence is TGTGCCAGCAGCCCTTGGGAGGGGTCCAGCTCCTACAATGAGCAGTTCTTC.

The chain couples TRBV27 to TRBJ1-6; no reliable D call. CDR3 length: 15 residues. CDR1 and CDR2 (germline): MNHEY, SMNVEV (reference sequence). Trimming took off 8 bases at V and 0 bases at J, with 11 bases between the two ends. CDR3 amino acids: CASSSPGSYNSPLHF. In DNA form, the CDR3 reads TGTGCCAGCTCATCTCCAGGCTCCTATAATTCACCCCTCCACTTT.

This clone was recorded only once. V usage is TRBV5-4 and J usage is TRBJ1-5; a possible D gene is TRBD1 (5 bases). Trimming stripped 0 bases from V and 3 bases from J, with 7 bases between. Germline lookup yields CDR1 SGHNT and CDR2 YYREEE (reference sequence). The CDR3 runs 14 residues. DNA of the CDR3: TGTGCCAGCAGCTTGGCGGGGCCCAATCAGCCCCAGCATTTT. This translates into CASSLAGPNQPQHF.

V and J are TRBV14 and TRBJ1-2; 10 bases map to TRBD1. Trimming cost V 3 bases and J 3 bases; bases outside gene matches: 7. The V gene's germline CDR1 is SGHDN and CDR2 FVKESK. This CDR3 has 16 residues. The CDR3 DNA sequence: TGTGCCAGCAGCCACTTAGGACAGGGGGGAGACTATGGCTACACCTTC. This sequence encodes CASSHLGQGGDYGYTF.

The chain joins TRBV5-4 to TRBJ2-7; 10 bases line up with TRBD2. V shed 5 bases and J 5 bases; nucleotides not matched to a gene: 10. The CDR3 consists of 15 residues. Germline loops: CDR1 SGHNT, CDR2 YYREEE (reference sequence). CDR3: CASRPPSGGPDEQYF. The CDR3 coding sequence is TGTGCCAGCAGACCACCTAGCGGGGGCCCTGACGAGCAGTACTTC.

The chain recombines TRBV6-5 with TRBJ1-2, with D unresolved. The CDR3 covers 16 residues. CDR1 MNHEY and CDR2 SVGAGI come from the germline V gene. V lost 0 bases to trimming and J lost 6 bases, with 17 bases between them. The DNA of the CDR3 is TGTGCCAGCAGTTACTCGATTTTATCTGGTCCCAATGGCTACACCTTC. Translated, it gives CASSYSILSGPNGYTF.

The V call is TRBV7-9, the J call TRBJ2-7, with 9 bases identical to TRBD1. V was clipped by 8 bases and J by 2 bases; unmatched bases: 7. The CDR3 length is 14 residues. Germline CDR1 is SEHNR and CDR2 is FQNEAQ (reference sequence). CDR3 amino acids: CASVGTGKTYEQYF. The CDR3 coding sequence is TGTGCCAGCGTCGGGACAGGGAAAACCTACGAGCAGTACTTC.

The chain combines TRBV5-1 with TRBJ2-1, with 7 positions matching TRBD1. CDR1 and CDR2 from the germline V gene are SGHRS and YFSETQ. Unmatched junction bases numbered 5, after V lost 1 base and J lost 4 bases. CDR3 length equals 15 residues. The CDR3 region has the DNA TGCGCCAGCAGCTTGCGGGCAGGGGGTTACAATGAGCAGTTCTTC. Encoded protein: CASSLRAGGYNEQFF.